The 16 T cell receptor beta chains in this list originate from one sample, sequenced in a study of human T cells and chemical hapten exposure. Described time point: patch test 1, 2 weeks after DPC sensitization. The treatment is: therapeutic diphenylcyclopropenone sensitization with weekly scalp DPC. TCRdb reprocessed the RACE reads via MiXCR and lists one record per CDR3 protein. The table has approximately 74,000 distinct CDR3 sequences, about 31% seen once. The sequenced sample was whole blood, obtained in connection with sensitization to the hapten diphenylcyclopropenone (DPC). The origin of the receptors is a man aged 40-50 years with alopecia areata. Some clones in this sample may be carry-over from other donors' samples.

This clonotype was picked up a small number of times. The chain couples TRBV6-1 to TRBJ1-6; D gene uncertain. The CDR3 length is 16 residues. V was trimmed by 1 base and J by 13 bases, leaving 20 bases between them. Germline assignment: CDR1 MNHNS and CDR2 SASEGT. CDR3 in DNA: TGTGCCAGCAGTGAAGAAGGAGCCCTGTGGGGTTCTCCCCTCCACTTT. Translating it yields CASSEEGALWGSPLHF.

V and J are TRBV7-8 and TRBJ2-3; 8 bases agree with TRBD2. Per the germline V gene, CDR1 is SGHVS and CDR2 is FQNEAQ. V gave up 1 base and J gave up 7 bases; unmatched junction bases: 10. CDR3 length: 16 amino acids. The CDR3 DNA reads TGTGCCAGCAGCTTAGTGGAAGCGGGAGTCGGAAATACGCAGTATTTT. This gives the protein CASSLVEAGVGNTQYF.

CDR3 loop: CASSYSFTAGQETQYF. CDR3 DNA: TGTGCCAGCAGTTACTCGTTCACGGCAGGGCAAGAGACCCAGTACTTC. This chain joins TRBV6-5 and TRBJ2-5, with D tentatively TRBD1 (5 bases). The V end lost 0 bases, the J end lost 2 bases, and 13 bases lay between the germline ends. The CDR3 is 16 amino acids. Looked up from germline, CDR1 is MNHEY and CDR2 is SVGAGI.

In this sample, this clonotype turned up a few times. The chain joins TRBV12-3 or TRBV12-4 to TRBJ2-4; the match to TRBD1 covers 7 bases. This CDR3 region has 12 residues. V lost 5 bases to trimming and J lost 12 bases; unmatched junction nucleotides: 7. The CDR3 nucleotides read TGTGCCAGCAGTCCGGACAGGCTTCGTCAGTACTTC. This codes for CASSPDRLRQYF.

This clonotype has only a few counts. This chain connects TRBV7-9 to TRBJ2-3, with 11 bases that match TRBD1. CDR1 and CDR2 (germline): SEHNR, FQNEAQ (reference sequence). The CDR3 has 17 residues. V trimming: 5 bases; J trimming: 4 bases; junction bases outside the gene matches: 11. The CDR3 region is CASSPAWRGQGADTQYF. CDR3 coding DNA: TGTGCCAGCAGCCCTGCGTGGAGGGGACAGGGGGCAGATACGCAGTATTTT.

This chain uses TRBV7-8 with TRBJ2-3; D is perhaps TRBD1 or TRBD2 (5 bases each). Germline CDR1 reads SGHVS; CDR2 reads FQNEAQ. V was cut by 4 bases and J by 5 bases, with 13 bases left in between. CDR3 length: 14 residues. The CDR3 protein is CASSSRGGLDTQYF. The CDR3 DNA is TGTGCCAGCAGCTCCCGGGGCGGTCTAGATACGCAGTATTTT.

This rearrangement joins TRBV7-3 to TRBJ2-3; D is unclear. Trimming cost V 4 bases and J 0 bases, with 11 bases left between them. This CDR3 contains 15 residues. CDR1 is SGHTA and CDR2 is FQGTGA in the germline V gene. As DNA, the CDR3 is TGTGCCAGCAGCTCAAGGCTGTCTAGCACAGATACGCAGTATTTT. Translating it yields CASSSRLSSTDTQYF. Looking up the rest from reference TRBV7-3 and TRBJ2-3 gives the full variable domain: GAGVSQTPSNKVTEKGKYVELRCDPISGHTALYWYRQSLGQGPEFLIYFQGTGAADDSGLPNDRFFAVRPEGSVSTLKIQRTERGDSAVYLCASSSRLSSTDTQYFGPGTRLTVL.

This clonotype has just a few counts. The V and J genes are TRBV5-1 and TRBJ1-1; D gene uncertain. Germline V gene data show CDR1 as SGHRS and CDR2 as YFSETQ. The length of the CDR3 is 14 residues. The V end was cut by 4 bases, the J end by 2 bases, with 12 bases between. The chain's CDR3 is CASSIPPDNTEAFF. In nucleotides, the CDR3 is TGCGCCAGCAGCATACCACCAGATAACACTGAAGCTTTCTTT.

The J gene is TRBJ1-3, the V gene TRBV10-3, with 7 bases fitting TRBD1. The V and J ends lost 10 bases and 3 bases, in that order; junction bases with no gene match: 12. The CDR3 sequence is 15 residues long. CDR1 and CDR2 from the germline V gene are ENHRY and SYGVKD. The CDR3 bases are TGTGCCACATCCAACGAGGGGGCTGGTGGAAACACCATATATTTT. It codes for CATSNEGAGGNTIYF.

CDR3 DNA sequence: TGTGCCAGCAGCTCTCGCCAGGGAGGGCTCGCCACAGATACGCAGTATTTT. Protein: CASSSRQGGLATDTQYF. The J gene is TRBJ2-3, the V gene TRBV7-9, with 7 bases aligning to TRBD2. V trimming: 4 bases; J trimming: 2 bases; junction bases outside the gene matches: 12. The germline V gene has CDR1 SEHNR and CDR2 FQNEAQ (reference sequence). The CDR3 runs to 17 residues.

V usage is TRBV20-1 and J usage is TRBJ2-1; 8 bases align to TRBD1. Per germline, CDR1 DFQATT and CDR2 SNEGSKA (reference sequence). The V and J ends lost 6 bases and 8 bases, in that order; junction bases with no gene match: 9. This CDR3 region has 13 residues. The CDR3 DNA sequence: TGCAGTGCGGAATCCACAGGGGGGTATGAGCAGTTCTTC. This codes for CSAESTGGYEQFF.

J is TRBJ2-7 and V is TRBV27; 9 bases line up with TRBD1. Germline assignment: CDR1 MNHEY and CDR2 SMNVEV (reference sequence). The CDR3 contains 16 residues. Losses at the gene ends were 5 bases for V and 3 bases for J; bases not matched to a gene: 11. The DNA of the CDR3 is TGTGCCAGCAGTCCGCTTACCGGGACAGGGCTCTACGAGCAGTACTTC. Protein: CASSPLTGTGLYEQYF.

The chain links TRBV6-6 to TRBJ1-3; a weak D match, TRBD1 (5 bases). Trimming removed 3 bases from V and 4 bases from J, with 16 bases in between. The CDR3 contains 16 residues. Germline loops: CDR1 MNHNY, CDR2 SVGAGI (reference sequence). The CDR3 bases are TGTGCCAGCAGTTATCTCACAGCGACAGCCGGAAACACCATATATTTT. Its translation is CASSYLTATAGNTIYF.

The chain joins TRBV7-2 to TRBJ1-5, with D unresolved. The CDR3 consists of 15 residues. Trimming took 1 base from V and 2 from J, leaving 9 bases between them. From germline, CDR1 is SGHTA and CDR2 FQGNSA. The CDR3 here is CASSLEGLRNQPQHF. In DNA, the CDR3 is TGTGCCAGCAGCTTAGAGGGCCTACGCAATCAGCCCCAGCATTTT.

The V gene is TRBV12-3 or TRBV12-4, the J gene TRBJ1-2, with D possibly TRBD1 on 5 matching bases. The CDR3 extends over 14 amino acids. V dropped 8 bases and J dropped 3 bases, with 16 bases sitting between them. DNA for the CDR3: TGTGCCAGCGCTCAGGGCAGGGTGGACTATGGCTACACCTTC. Amino acid sequence: CASAQGRVDYGYTF.

The chain recombines TRBV19 with TRBJ2-7; no clear D gene. V lost 5 bases, J lost 5 bases, and 10 bases lay in between. CDR1 and CDR2 (germline): LNHDA, SQIVND (reference sequence). CDR3 length: 12 amino acids. In DNA form, the CDR3 reads TGTGCCAGTAGTCCCCTCGGCCACGAGCAGTACTTC. It encodes CASSPLGHEQYF.